This T cell receptor (beta chain) was documented in a study of cytomegalovirus exposure and HLA in healthy donors. The study, taken as a whole, reports: A link between a missense DCLRE1C variant and TCR beta V- and J-gene trimming emerged from a later analysis. The authors confirmed in vitro that three CMV-associated chains were specific for CMV antigens. The authors later found most CMV-associated TCR beta chains appeared HLA-restricted.

Concerning this clone itself: Its antigen is as yet unknown.

Per the germline V gene, CDR1 is SGHDT and CDR2 is YYEEEE. The V end was cut by 0 bases, the J end by 2 bases, with 9 bases between. The CDR3 runs 14 residues. The primer mix had 60 Vbeta and 13 Jbeta primers. Generated by immunoSEQ multiplex PCR, the TCRdb table keeps only in-frame clones and is missing some. The table lists around 240,000 clones, 82% of them singletons. Sequenced sample: PBMCs. This chain joins TRBV5-6 and TRBJ2-7, with a possible D match to TRBD1 (5 bases). The receptor was derived from a woman in her thirties or forties in good health and CMV-seropositive. CDR3 in amino acids: CASSLGVGAYEQYF. CDR3 nucleotide sequence: TGTGCCAGCAGCTTGGGGGTAGGGGCCTACGAGCAGTACTTC.